The T cell receptor beta chain described here comes from a study of cytomegalovirus exposure and HLA in healthy donors. The junction had 6 bases not matched to a gene; V was cut back by 0 bases and J by 6 bases. CDR1 and CDR2 from the germline V gene are LGHNA and YSLEER. The CDR3 extends over 16 amino acids. Use of 60 Vbeta and 13 Jbeta primers characterized the PCR. Assay used: immunoSEQ multiplex PCR; TCRdb lists only in-frame clones, some missing. The sample comprises about 76,000 clones, around 80% of which are singletons, and roughly an eighth rests with the top ten. V gene TRBV4-3 combines with J gene TRBJ2-1; 9 bases map to TRBD2. Sequencing input: PBMCs. This receptor was obtained from a male donor in good health and CMV-seropositive. CDR3 sequence: CASSQDKRGATNEQFF. DNA of the CDR3: TGCGCCAGCAGCCAAGATAAGCGGGGGGCGACCAATGAGCAGTTCTTC.